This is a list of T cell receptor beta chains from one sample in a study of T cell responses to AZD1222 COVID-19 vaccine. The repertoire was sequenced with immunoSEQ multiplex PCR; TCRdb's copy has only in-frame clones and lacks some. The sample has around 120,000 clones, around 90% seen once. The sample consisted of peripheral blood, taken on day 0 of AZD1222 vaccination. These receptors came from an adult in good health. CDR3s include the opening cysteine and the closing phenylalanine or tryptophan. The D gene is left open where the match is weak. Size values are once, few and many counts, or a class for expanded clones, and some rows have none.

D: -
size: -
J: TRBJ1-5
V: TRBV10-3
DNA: TGTGCCATCAGTGACGGGAATAGCAATCAGCCCCAGCATTTT
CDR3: CAISDGNSNQPQHF

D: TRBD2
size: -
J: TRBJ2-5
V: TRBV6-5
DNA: TGTGCCAGCAGTTATCCTCTAGCGGGAGGGAGAGAGACCCAGTACTTC
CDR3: CASSYPLAGGRETQYF

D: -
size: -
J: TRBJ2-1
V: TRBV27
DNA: TGTGCCAGCAGTCTGGACCTCAGGATCGGCTCCTACAATGAGCAGTTCTTC
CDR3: CASSLDLRIGSYNEQFF

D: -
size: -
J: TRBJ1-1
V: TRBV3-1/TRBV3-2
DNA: TGTGCCAGCAGCCACGGCAGGAACACTGAAGCTTTCTTT
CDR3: CASSHGRNTEAFF

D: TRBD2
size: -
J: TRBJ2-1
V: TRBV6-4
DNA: TGTGCCAGCAGTTCCCGACTAGCGGGGGCATTCAATGAGCAGTTCTTC
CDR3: CASSSRLAGAFNEQFF

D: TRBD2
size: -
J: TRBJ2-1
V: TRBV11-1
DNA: TGTGCCAGCAGCTTAGCCGCGGGGGTACACAATGAGCAGTTCTTC
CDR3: CASSLAAGVHNEQFF

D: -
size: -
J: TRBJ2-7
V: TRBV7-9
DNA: TGTGCCAGCAGCCACTCACAGGGCTACGAGCAGTACTTC
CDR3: CASSHSQGYEQYF

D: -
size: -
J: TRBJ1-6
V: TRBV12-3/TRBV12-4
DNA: TGTGCCAGCACTAGGGAAGTATGGTCACCCCTCCACTTT
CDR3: CASTREVWSPLHF

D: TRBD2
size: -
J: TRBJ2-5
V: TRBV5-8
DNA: TGTGCCAGCAGCTCCATTTCTCGGGCTAGCGGGCAACAAGAGACCCAGTACTTC
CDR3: CASSSISRASGQQETQYF

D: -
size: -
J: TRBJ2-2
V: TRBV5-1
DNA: TGCGCCAGCAGCTTGATATTGGGAGTCGGGGAGCTGTTTTTT
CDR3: CASSLILGVGELFF

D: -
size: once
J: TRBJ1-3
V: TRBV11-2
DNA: TGTGCCAGCAGCTCCCCTGCGATTTCGGCTGGAAACACCATATATTTT
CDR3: CASSSPAISAGNTIYF

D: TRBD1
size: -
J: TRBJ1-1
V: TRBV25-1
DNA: TGTGCCAGCAGCGCCCTGGGACAGGGTAAGGACACTGAAGCTTTCTTT
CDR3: CASSALGQGKDTEAFF

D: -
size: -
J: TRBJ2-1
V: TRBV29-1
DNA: TGCAGCGTTGAACCCGTAAGCTCCTACAATGAGCAGTTCTTC
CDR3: CSVEPVSSYNEQFF

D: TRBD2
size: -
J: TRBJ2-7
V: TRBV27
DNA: TGTGCCAGCAGTTTAGGGACTACGGCCGAGCAGTACTTC
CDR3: CASSLGTTAEQYF

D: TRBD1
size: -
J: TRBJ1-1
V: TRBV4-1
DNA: TGCGCCAGCAGCCTTAGACCGGGACAGGGAGTCGAAGCTTTCTTT
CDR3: CASSLRPGQGVEAFF

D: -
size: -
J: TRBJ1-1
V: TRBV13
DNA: TGTGCCAGCAGCTCCCCCCGAGGGGGCACTGAAGCTTTCTTT
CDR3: CASSSPRGGTEAFF

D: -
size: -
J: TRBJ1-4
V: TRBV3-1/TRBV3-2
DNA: TGTGCCAGCAGCCAACTCCCGGGGGCGTATGAAAAACTGTTTTTT
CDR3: CASSQLPGAYEKLFF

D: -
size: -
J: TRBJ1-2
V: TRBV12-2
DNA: TGTGCAACCTTCCGCTTGATCTTATGGGACAGGGATGTTCTCTATGGCTACACCTTC
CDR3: CATFRLILWDRDVLYGYTF

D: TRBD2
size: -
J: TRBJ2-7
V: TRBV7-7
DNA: TGTGCCAGCAGCCCCACTAGCGGGAACTCGCAGCAGTACTTC
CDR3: CASSPTSGNSQQYF

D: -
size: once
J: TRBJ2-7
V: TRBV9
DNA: TGTGCCAGCAGCGCACACATGCCGGGCTCCTACGAGCAGTACTTC
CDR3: CASSAHMPGSYEQYF

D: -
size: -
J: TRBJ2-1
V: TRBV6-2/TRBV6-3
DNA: TGTGCCAGCAGTTACTCGAGTTACTACAATGAGCAGTTCTTC
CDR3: CASSYSSYYNEQFF

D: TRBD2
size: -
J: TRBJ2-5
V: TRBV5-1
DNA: TGCGCCAGCAGCCAGACTAGCGGGAGTGTCGGGGAGACCCAGTACTTC
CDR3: CASSQTSGSVGETQYF

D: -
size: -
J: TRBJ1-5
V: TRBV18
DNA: TGTGCCAGCTCAGCACAGGGTGCCAATCAGCCCCAGCATTTT
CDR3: CASSAQGANQPQHF

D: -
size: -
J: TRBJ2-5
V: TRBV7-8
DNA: TGTGCCAGCAGCCTTCTCCCAGGCTCCCAAGAGACCCAGTACTTC
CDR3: CASSLLPGSQETQYF

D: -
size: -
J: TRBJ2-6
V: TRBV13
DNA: TGTGCCAGCAGCTTCCCACGGGTTGGGGCCAACGTCCTGACTTTC
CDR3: CASSFPRVGANVLTF

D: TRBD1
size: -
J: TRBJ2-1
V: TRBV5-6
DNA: TGTGCCAGCAGCACCGCCGGGACAGGGTATTATGTTGAGCAGTTCTTC
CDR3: CASSTAGTGYYVEQFF

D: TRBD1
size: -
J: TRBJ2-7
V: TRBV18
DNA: TGTGCCAGCCAATCCGGGACAGGCCTCTCCTACGAGCAGTACTTC
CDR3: CASQSGTGLSYEQYF

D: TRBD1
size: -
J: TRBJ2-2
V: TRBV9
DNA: TGTGCCAGCAGCCCCAGCGGACAGGGGTACACCGGGGAGCTGTTTTTT
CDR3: CASSPSGQGYTGELFF

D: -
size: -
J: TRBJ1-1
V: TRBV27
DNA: TGTGCCAGCAGTTCCATGAACACTGAAGCTTTCTTT
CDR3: CASSSMNTEAFF

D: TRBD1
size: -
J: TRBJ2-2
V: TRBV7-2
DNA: TGTGCCAGCAGCCTAGGGGACAGGTGGAACACCGGGGAGCTGTTTTTT
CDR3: CASSLGDRWNTGELFF

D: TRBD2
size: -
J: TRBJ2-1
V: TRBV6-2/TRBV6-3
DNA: TGTGCCAGCAGTAGGGACACTAGCGGGACATCCTACAATGAGCAGTTCTTC
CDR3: CASSRDTSGTSYNEQFF

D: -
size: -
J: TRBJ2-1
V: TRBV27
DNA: TGTGCCAGCAGTTTATCGGGGGGAAATGAGCAGTTCTTC
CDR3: CASSLSGGNEQFF

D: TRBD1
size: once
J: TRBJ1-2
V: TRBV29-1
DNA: TGCAGCGCTGGACAGGGTAGGGACTATGGCTACACCTTC
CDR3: CSAGQGRDYGYTF

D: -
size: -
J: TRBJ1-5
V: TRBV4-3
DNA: TGCGCCAGCAGCCAAGCGATAGGGGGGAATCAGCCCCAGCATTTT
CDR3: CASSQAIGGNQPQHF

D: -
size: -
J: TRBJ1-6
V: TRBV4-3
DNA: TGCGCCAGCAGCCAACCACAGGGAAATAATTCACCCCTCCACTTT
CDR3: CASSQPQGNNSPLHF

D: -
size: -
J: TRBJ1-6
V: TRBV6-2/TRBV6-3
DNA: TGTGCCAGCAGTTACGGGCCATTCTCCTATAATTCACCCCTCCACTTT
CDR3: CASSYGPFSYNSPLHF

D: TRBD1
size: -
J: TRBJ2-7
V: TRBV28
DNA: TGTGCCAGCAGTATCCCCGGACAGGGGGTATACGAGCAGTACTTC
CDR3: CASSIPGQGVYEQYF

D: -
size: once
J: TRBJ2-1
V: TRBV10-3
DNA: TGTGCCATCAGTGACCGGACGGGGAGCTCCTACAATGAGCAGTTCTTC
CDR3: CAISDRTGSSYNEQFF